A selection of T cell receptor beta chains follows, all from one sample in a study of T cell clones after liver transplantation. TCRdb keeps only in-frame clones here, not all; method: immunoSEQ multiplex PCR. The profile shows some 59,000 clones, 60% to 80% of them singletons. The source was CD4+ T cells from blood, collected at the 22-month timepoint. These receptors originate from a human patient who received a liver transplant. Some T cells may have come from the graft donor. The CDR3 runs from the conserved cysteine through the conserved F or W. The order of the fields is V gene, J gene, clone size, D gene, CDR3 DNA, CDR3 protein. A D gene is named only where the DNA matches it firmly. Rows may omit the clone size; those that give it use once, few, many or a size class.

TRBV10-3	TRBJ2-7	-	-	TGTGCCATCAGTGGGCCTCCGGGGCCGCTAAAAAGCTACGAGCAGTACTTC	CAISGPPGPLKSYEQYF
TRBV7-3	TRBJ1-1	few	-	TGTGCCAGCAGCTTAGAGGGCCAGGGGAACACTGAAGCTTTCTTT	CASSLEGQGNTEAFF
TRBV28	TRBJ1-5	-	-	TGTGCCAGCAGTCCCCACACCGGGGGCGCCGACCAGCCCCAGCATTTT	CASSPHTGGADQPQHF
TRBV2	TRBJ2-3	-	TRBD2	TGTGCCAGCAGTGAAGCGCGAACTCATGCGGGAGGTACGCAGTATTTT	CASSEARTHAGGTQYF
TRBV27	TRBJ2-3	-	TRBD2	TGTGCCAGCAGTGCTCAAAGACTAGCGGGGGGGGGAACAGATACGCAGTATTTT	CASSAQRLAGGGTDTQYF
TRBV5-1	TRBJ1-1	-	-	TGCGCCAGCAGCTTGAATGCCCAAAACACTGAAGCTTTCTTT	CASSLNAQNTEAFF
TRBV30	TRBJ1-2	-	-	TGTGCCTGGAGTGGGACAGCTCTCCTTCCCTACTATGGCTACACCTTC	CAWSGTALLPYYGYTF
TRBV6-6	TRBJ1-4	many	-	TGTGCCAGCAAGGGGGACGAAAAACTGTTTTTT	CASKGDEKLFF
TRBV28	TRBJ1-6	-	TRBD1	TGTGCCAGCAGTTTATCAGTAGGACAGGGTTTGTATTCACCCCTCCACTTT	CASSLSVGQGLYSPLHF
TRBV5-4	TRBJ2-4	-	TRBD1	TGTGCCAGCAGCTTGAGGACAGGGGCCAAAAACATTCAGTACTTC	CASSLRTGAKNIQYF
TRBV5-1	TRBJ1-1	few	-	TGCGCCAGCAATAACGACCAGTTCACTGAAGCTTTCTTT	CASNNDQFTEAFF
TRBV6-4	TRBJ1-5	few	-	TGTGCCAGCAGTGAGACAGGCAATCAGCCCCAGCATTTT	CASSETGNQPQHF
TRBV6-5	TRBJ1-1	-	-	TGTGCGGCAGAGCAGCGGAACACTGAAGCTTTCTTT	CAAEQRNTEAFF
TRBV7-9	TRBJ2-7	-	-	TGTGCCAGCAGCCGGCGACAAGTTGCCTACGAGCAGTACTTC	CASSRRQVAYEQYF
TRBV5-1	TRBJ1-1	-	-	TGCGCCAGCAGCTTGGCTCCGGGGACGAACACTGAAGCTTTCTTT	CASSLAPGTNTEAFF
TRBV6-5	TRBJ1-3	-	-	TGTGCCAGCTCGAGGGCCATAGGGTCTGGAAACACCATATATTTT	CASSRAIGSGNTIYF
TRBV18	TRBJ2-2	-	-	TGTGCCAGCTCACTACAGAACACCGGGGAGCTGTTTTTT	CASSLQNTGELFF
TRBV14	TRBJ2-1	few	TRBD1	TGTGCCAGCAGCAGAGATGGGACAGGGGTCTTTGGGGAGCAGTTCTTC	CASSRDGTGVFGEQFF
TRBV5-4	TRBJ2-1	-	-	TGTGCCAGCAGCATTCAGGGGGGTTCCTACAATGAGCAGTTCTTC	CASSIQGGSYNEQFF
TRBV18	TRBJ2-7	-	-	TGTGCCAGCTCACCGGGTTTTTACGAGCAGTACTTC	CASSPGFYEQYF
TRBV5-6	TRBJ1-1	-	-	TGTGCCAGCAGCTTGTATGGACAGAGACCAGAAGCTTTCTTT	CASSLYGQRPEAFF
TRBV7-6	TRBJ2-1	-	-	TGTGCCAGCAGGCCCCACCCCCCGGGGGGCCCGAACAATGAGCAGTTCTTC	CASRPHPPGGPNNEQFF
TRBV19	TRBJ2-7	-	TRBD1	TGTGCCAGTAGTCCCCGGACAGGGCTCTCCTACGAGCAGTACTTC	CASSPRTGLSYEQYF
TRBV2	TRBJ1-6	-	-	TGTGCCAGCACCGCCGAGAGCTCCTATAATTCACCCCTCCACTTT	CASTAESSYNSPLHF
TRBV2	TRBJ1-3	-	-	TGTGCCAGCAGTCAAAAGCCTACGGGAGGAAACACCATATATTTT	CASSQKPTGGNTIYF
TRBV15	TRBJ1-2	-	-	TGTGCCACCAGCAGAGACCTCCTAAGAGGCTACACCTTC	CATSRDLLRGYTF
TRBV29-1	TRBJ1-2	-	-	TGCAGCGTTGAGCTGGGCCATGGCTACACCTTC	CSVELGHGYTF
TRBV7-9	TRBJ2-7	few	TRBD1	TGTGCCAGCAGCCCAGGGGGTCGCCCCTACGAGCAGTACTTC	CASSPGGRPYEQYF
TRBV29-1	TRBJ1-1	few	-	TGCAGCGTGGAGACAGCTATTATGAACACTGAAGCTTTCTTT	CSVETAIMNTEAFF
TRBV27	TRBJ1-5	-	-	TGTGCCAGCAGTTTAATGGGGAATCAGCCCCAGCATTTT	CASSLMGNQPQHF
TRBV7-9	TRBJ2-2	few	TRBD1	TGTGCCAGCAGCTTCGGGACAGCAATGAACACCGGGGAGCTGTTTTTT	CASSFGTAMNTGELFF
TRBV19	TRBJ1-6	-	-	TGTGCCAGTAGTATAGGTAACACCGGGAATTCACCCCTCCACTTT	CASSIGNTGNSPLHF
TRBV7-9	TRBJ1-3	-	-	TGTGCCAGCAGGTTACAGGGAATTGACTCTGGAAACACCATATATTTT	CASRLQGIDSGNTIYF
TRBV6-1	TRBJ2-7	medium-sized	-	TGTGCCAGCAGTGATGGTTCCTTGGTCGGCGAGCAGTACTTC	CASSDGSLVGEQYF